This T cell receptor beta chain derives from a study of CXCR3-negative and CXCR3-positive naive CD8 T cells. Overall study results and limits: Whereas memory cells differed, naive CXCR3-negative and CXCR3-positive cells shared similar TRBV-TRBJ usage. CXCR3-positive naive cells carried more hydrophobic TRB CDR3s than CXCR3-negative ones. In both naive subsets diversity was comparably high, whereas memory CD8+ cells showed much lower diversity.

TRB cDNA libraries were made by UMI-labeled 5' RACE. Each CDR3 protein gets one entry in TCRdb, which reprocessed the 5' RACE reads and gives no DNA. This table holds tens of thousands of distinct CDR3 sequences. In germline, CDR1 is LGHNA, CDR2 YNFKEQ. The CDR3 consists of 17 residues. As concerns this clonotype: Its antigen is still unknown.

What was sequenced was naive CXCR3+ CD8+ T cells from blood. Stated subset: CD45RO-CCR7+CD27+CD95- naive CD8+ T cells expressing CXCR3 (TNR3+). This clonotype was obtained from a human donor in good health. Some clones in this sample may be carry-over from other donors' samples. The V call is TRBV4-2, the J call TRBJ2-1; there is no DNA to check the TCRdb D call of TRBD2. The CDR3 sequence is CASSPRGGGEGKNEQFF.